These T cell receptor beta chains were read from a single sample in a study of spatial heterogeneity in lung cancer. TCRdb analysed the 5' RACE reads with MiXCR anew, one entry per CDR3 protein. The sample has around 110,000 distinct CDR3 sequences, 10% to 15% seen once. The sequenced sample was PBMCs, obtained at follow-up. These receptors all come from a male donor with early-stage non-small cell lung cancer. Both conserved end residues are part of each CDR3. Fields, in order: V gene, clone size, CDR3 length, D gene, J gene, CDR3 protein, CDR3 DNA. D genes are given only for firm matches. Size tells how often a clone was seen (once, few, many) or the class of an expanded clone, and some rows leave it out.

TRBV5-1	many	14	NA	TRBJ1-1	CASSLDSMNTEAFF	TGCGCCAGCAGCTTGGACAGCATGAACACTGAAGCTTTCTTT
TRBV11-2	few	13	NA	TRBJ2-5	CATLLRDQETQYF	TGTGCCACGTTGCTGAGGGACCAAGAGACCCAGTACTTC
TRBV25-1	few	11	TRBD1	TRBJ2-5	CASSGGQAQYF	TGTGCCAGCAGTGGAGGACAGGCCCAGTACTTC
TRBV28	NA	13	NA	TRBJ2-7	CASSLPGSYEQYF	TGTGCCAGCAGTTTACCGGGCAGTTACGAGCAGTACTTC
TRBV7-9	NA	13	NA	TRBJ1-1	CASSLVLDTEAFF	TGTGCCAGCAGCCTGGTCCTGGACACTGAAGCTTTCTTT
TRBV7-2	NA	11	NA	TRBJ1-6	CASSLMSPLHF	TGTGCCAGCAGCTTAATGTCACCCCTCCACTTT
TRBV6-5	few	15	TRBD1	TRBJ2-5	CASSYGRDRKETQYF	TGTGCCAGCAGTTACGGCCGGGACAGGAAAGAGACCCAGTACTTC
TRBV14	NA	14	NA	TRBJ2-7	CASSPARRGYEQYF	TGTGCCAGCAGCCCTGCCCGCCGGGGCTACGAGCAGTACTTC
TRBV7-2	NA	15	NA	TRBJ2-1	CASSSYQGVYNEQFF	TGTGCCAGCAGCTCTTACCAGGGTGTCTACAATGAGCAGTTCTTC
TRBV4-3	many	17	NA	TRBJ1-3	CASSRQVESSSGNTIYF	TGCGCCAGCAGCCGGCAAGTAGAATCCAGCTCTGGAAACACCATATATTTT
TRBV28	few	14	NA	TRBJ2-7	CASSRRDNSYEQYF	TGTGCCAGCAGCCGCCGGGACAACTCCTACGAGCAGTACTTC
TRBV4-2	NA	15	NA	TRBJ1-4	CASSQDGAYGEKLFF	TGTGCCAGCAGCCAAGATGGGGCATACGGTGAAAAACTGTTTTTT
TRBV27	NA	15	NA	TRBJ1-2	CASSRLQGSNYGYTF	TGTGCCAGCAGTCGTCTCCAGGGTTCCAACTATGGCTACACCTTC
TRBV7-3	many	16	TRBD1	TRBJ2-7	CASSPGGQGKTYEQYF	TGTGCCAGCAGCCCTGGGGGACAGGGGAAGACCTACGAGCAGTACTTC
TRBV2	few	14	NA	TRBJ1-1	CASSVEEMNTEAFF	TGTGCCAGCAGTGTCGAAGAAATGAACACTGAAGCTTTCTTT
TRBV5-4	many	15	TRBD2	TRBJ2-1	CASSSWTSGQGEQFF	TGTGCCAGCAGCTCCTGGACTAGCGGGCAAGGGGAGCAGTTCTTC
TRBV9	few	14	TRBD1	TRBJ2-7	CASSTGQGTYEQYF	TGTGCCAGCAGCACGGGACAGGGAACCTACGAGCAGTACTTC
TRBV12-3/TRBV12-4	NA	14	NA	TRBJ1-1	CASSITGTRTEAFF	TGTGCCAGCAGTATCACAGGGACGCGCACTGAAGCTTTCTTT
TRBV6-2/TRBV6-3	NA	14	NA	TRBJ1-1	CTSSDRTRGDKAFF	TGTACCAGTTCCGACAGGACGCGGGGGGATAAAGCTTTCTTT
TRBV7-2	NA	13	NA	TRBJ2-7	CASSFSYAAEQYF	TGTGCCAGCAGTTTCTCGTACGCCGCCGAGCAGTACTTC
TRBV20-1	NA	14	NA	TRBJ2-7	CSAIRTDSSYEQYF	TGCAGTGCTATCCGGACAGATAGTTCCTACGAGCAGTACTTC